This note documents a single T cell receptor (beta chain) sequence. Its antigen remains unknown. Per germline, CDR1 SGHNT and CDR2 YYREEE (reference sequence). The CDR3 runs 15 residues. Trimming pared 0 bases from V and 2 bases from J, leaving 11 bases between. Profiled with immunoSEQ multiplex PCR; TCRdb holds only in-frame clones, not every one. The table has about 10,000 clones, about four fifths seen once. The data originate from a study of T cells after posttransplantation cyclophosphamide. Busulfan-fludarabine conditioning, marrow transplant, and cyclophosphamide on days +3 and +4 were administered. General observations from the study: Later post-transplant blood repertoires were often dominated by donor CD8+ memory clones. Blood and skin or GI T cell repertoires showed limited TRB overlap.

The sample was PBMCs, taken 1,700 to 2,000 days after a stem cell transplant with posttransplant cyclophosphamide. V gene TRBV5-4 combines with J gene TRBJ1-2, with a tentative D call TRBD1 (5 bases). This receptor was obtained from a female patient aged 40-49 years who received an allogeneic stem cell transplant from a related donor, was CMV-positive, and had no GVHD. The graft donor may account for some of the T cells. The CDR3 protein is CASSLASGANYGYTF. The CDR3, as DNA: TGTGCCAGCAGCTTGGCGAGTGGGGCCAACTATGGCTACACCTTC.